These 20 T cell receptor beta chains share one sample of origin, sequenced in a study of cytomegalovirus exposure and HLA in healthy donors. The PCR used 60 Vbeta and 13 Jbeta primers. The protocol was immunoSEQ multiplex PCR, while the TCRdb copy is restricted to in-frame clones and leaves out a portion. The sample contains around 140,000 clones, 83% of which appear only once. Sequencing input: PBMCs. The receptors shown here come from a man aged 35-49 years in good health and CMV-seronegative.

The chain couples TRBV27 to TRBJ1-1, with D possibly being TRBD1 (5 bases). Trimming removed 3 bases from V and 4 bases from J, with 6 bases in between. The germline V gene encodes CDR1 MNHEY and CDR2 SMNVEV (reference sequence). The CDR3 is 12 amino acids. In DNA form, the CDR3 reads TGTGCCAGCAGTTTTACAGGCACTGAAGCTTTCTTT. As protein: CASSFTGTEAFF.

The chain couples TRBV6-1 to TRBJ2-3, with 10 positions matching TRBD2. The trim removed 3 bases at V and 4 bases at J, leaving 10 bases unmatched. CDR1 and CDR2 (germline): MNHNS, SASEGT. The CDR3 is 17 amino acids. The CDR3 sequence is CASSEVSSGGLADTQYF. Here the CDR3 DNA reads TGTGCCAGCAGTGAGGTCTCTAGCGGGGGTTTGGCAGATACGCAGTATTTT.

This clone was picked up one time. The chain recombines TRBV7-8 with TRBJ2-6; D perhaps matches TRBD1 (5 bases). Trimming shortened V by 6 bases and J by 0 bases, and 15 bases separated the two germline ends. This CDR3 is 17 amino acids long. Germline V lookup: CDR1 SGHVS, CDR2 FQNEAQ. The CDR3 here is CASSPTEEPSGANVLTF. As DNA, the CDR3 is TGTGCCAGCAGTCCGACAGAGGAACCCTCTGGGGCCAACGTCCTGACTTTC.

The CDR3 nucleotides are TGTGCCAGCAGCTTGGCGCAGGGAGCGGGAAATCAGCCCCAGCATTTT. Its protein is CASSLAQGAGNQPQHF. V and J are TRBV5-6 and TRBJ1-5; TRBD1 is a possible D gene (5 bases). V dropped 0 bases and J dropped 4 bases, with 14 bases sitting between them. Germline V gene sequence: CDR1 SGHDT, CDR2 YYEEEE. This CDR3 has 16 amino acids. Variable domain in full (rest from reference TRBV5-6 and TRBJ1-5): DAGVTQSPTHLIKTRGQQVTLRCSPKSGHDTVSWYQQALGQGPQFIFQYYEEEERQRGNFPDRFSGHQFPNYSSELNVNALLLGDSALYLCASSLAQGAGNQPQHFGDGTRLSIL.

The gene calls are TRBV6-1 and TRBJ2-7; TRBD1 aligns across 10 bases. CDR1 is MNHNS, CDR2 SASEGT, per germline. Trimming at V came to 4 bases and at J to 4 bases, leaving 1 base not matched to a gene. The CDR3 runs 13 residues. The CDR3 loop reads CASSADRGYEQYF. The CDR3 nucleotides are TGTGCCAGCAGTGCGGACAGGGGGTACGAGCAGTACTTC.

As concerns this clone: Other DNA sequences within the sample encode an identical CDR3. CDR3 DNA: TGTGCCAGCTCACCTGGACAGGCTAACTATGGCTACACCTTC. As protein: CASSPGQANYGYTF. The V call is TRBV18, the J call TRBJ1-2; 7 bases are shared with TRBD1. CDR1 KGHSH and CDR2 LQKENI come from the germline V gene. After removal of 3 bases from V and 0 bases from J, the junction contained 1 base not matched to a gene. The CDR3 is 14 amino acids.

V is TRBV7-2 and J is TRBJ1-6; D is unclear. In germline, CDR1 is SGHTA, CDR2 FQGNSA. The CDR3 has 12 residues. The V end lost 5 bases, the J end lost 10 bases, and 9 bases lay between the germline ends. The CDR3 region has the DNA TGTGCCAGCAGCGTTGAGATATCACCCCTCCACTTT. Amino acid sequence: CASSVEISPLHF.

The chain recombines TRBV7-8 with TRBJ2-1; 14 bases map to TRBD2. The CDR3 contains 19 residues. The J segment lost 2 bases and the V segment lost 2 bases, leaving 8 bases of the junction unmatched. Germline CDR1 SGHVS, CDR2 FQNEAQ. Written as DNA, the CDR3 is TGTGCCAGCAGCTTAATGGGGACTAGCGGGAGAACCCCCTACAATGAGCAGTTCTTC. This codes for CASSLMGTSGRTPYNEQFF.

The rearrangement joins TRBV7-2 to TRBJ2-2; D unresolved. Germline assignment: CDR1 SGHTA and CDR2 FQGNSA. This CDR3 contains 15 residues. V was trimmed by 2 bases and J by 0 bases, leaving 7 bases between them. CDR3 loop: CASSLLLANTGELFF. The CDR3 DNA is TGTGCCAGCAGCTTATTGTTAGCGAACACCGGGGAGCTGTTTTTT.

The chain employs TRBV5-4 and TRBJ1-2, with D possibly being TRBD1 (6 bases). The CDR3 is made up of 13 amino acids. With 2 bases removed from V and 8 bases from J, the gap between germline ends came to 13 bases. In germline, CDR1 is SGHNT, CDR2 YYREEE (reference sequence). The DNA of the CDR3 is TGTGCCAGCAGCTTATTGGGGGCGTCCGGCTACACCTTC. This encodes CASSLLGASGYTF.

The CDR3 loop is CASSVNRGNTEAFF. For the CDR3, the DNA is TGTGCCAGCAGTGTCAACAGGGGAAACACTGAAGCTTTCTTT. This chain uses TRBV27 with TRBJ1-1, with 7 bases fitting TRBD1. The V segment lost 5 bases and the J segment 2 bases; nucleotides outside the gene matches: 5. CDR1 is MNHEY and CDR2 is SMNVEV in the germline V gene (reference sequence). The CDR3 length is 14 residues.

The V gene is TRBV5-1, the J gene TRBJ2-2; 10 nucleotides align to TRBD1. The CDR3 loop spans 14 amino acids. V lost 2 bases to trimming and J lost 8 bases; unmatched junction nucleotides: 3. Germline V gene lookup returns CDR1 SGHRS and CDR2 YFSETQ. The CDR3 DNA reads TGCGCCAGCAGCTTTCGACAGGGGGCTGGGGAGCTGTTTTTT. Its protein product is CASSFRQGAGELFF.

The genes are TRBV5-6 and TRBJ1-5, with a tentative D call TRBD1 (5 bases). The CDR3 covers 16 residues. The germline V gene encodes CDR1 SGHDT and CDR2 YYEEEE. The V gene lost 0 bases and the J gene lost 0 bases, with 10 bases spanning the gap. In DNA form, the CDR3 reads TGTGCCAGCAGCTTGGCCGGGGGGGGTAGCAATCAGCCCCAGCATTTT. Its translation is CASSLAGGGSNQPQHF.

This CDR3 is CATFSSGPYEQYF. DNA of the CDR3: TGTGCCACCTTCTCTAGCGGCCCCTACGAGCAGTACTTC. The gene calls are TRBV28 and TRBJ2-7; the match to TRBD2 covers 7 bases. This CDR3 is built from 13 residues. Looked up from germline, CDR1 is MDHEN and CDR2 is SYDVKM. The junction had 8 bases not matched to a gene; V was cut back by 10 bases and J by 2 bases.

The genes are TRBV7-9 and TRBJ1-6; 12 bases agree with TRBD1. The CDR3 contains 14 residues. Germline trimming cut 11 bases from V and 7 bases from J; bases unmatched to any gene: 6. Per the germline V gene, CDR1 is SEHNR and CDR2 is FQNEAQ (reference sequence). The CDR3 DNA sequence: TGTGCCGTTAGCGGGACAGGGGGCAATTCACCCCTCCACTTT. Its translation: CAVSGTGGNSPLHF.

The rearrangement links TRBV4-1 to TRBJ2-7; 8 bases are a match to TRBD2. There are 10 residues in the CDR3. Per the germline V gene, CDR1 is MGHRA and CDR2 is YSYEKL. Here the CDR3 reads CAAGAHEQYF. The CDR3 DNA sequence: TGCGCAGCGGGAGCGCACGAGCAGTACTTC.

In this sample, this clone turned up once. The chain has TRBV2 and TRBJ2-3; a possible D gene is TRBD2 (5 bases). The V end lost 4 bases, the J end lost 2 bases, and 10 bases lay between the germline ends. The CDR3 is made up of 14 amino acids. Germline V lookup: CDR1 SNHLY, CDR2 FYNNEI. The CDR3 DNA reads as TGTGCCAGCAGTGTTTCGGGGTACACAGATACGCAGTATTTT. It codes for CASSVSGYTDTQYF.

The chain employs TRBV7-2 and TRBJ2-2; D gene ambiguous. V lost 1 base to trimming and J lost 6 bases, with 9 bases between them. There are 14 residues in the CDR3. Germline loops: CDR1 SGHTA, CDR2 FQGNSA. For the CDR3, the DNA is TGTGCCAGCAGCTTAGGCAGTTGGCCCGGGGAGCTGTTTTTT. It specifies CASSLGSWPGELFF.

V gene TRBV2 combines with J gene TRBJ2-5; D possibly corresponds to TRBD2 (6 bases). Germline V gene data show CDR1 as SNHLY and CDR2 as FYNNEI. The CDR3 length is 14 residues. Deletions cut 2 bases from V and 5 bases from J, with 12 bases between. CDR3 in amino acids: CASSESAGRETQYF. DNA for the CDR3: TGTGCCAGCAGTGAATCGGCAGGGAGGGAGACCCAGTACTTC.

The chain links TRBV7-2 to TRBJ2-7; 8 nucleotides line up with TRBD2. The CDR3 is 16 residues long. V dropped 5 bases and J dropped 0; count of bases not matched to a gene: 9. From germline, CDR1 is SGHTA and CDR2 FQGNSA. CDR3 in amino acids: CASSLHSGVSSYEQYF. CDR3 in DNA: TGTGCCAGCAGCCTACATAGCGGGGTTAGCTCCTACGAGCAGTACTTC.